Sequencing of this T cell receptor beta chain was carried out in a study of blood T cell repertoires in COVID-19. Across the whole study: Specimens from acute and convalescent COVID-19 originated in the United States, Italy and Spain. Sample material is recorded as cDNA or gDNA derived from T cells, B-cell-depleted T cells, or PBMCs.

CDR1 is GTSNPN and CDR2 is SVGIG in the germline V gene (reference sequence). The V segment lost 2 bases and the J segment 10 bases; nucleotides outside the gene matches: 1. The CDR3 totals 12 residues. This clone was observed a single time. Enrolment of Seattle patients took place during active infection, and they were followed longitudinally. As handled by the study authors: Using reference gene primer amplification, nucleated cell counts were estimated. Clones were read by immunoSEQ multiplex PCR, and TCRdb kept only the in-frame ones, dropping some. The V and J calls and clone size come from that table; D and trimming were worked out from the DNA. The table has approximately 170,000 clones, around four fifths seen once; the top ten hold around 2.9%.

The sequencing sample was made of peripheral blood. The chain has TRBV30 and TRBJ1-6; 8 nucleotides line up with TRBD1. The source is a woman of 80 years or more with COVID-19, enrolled during active disease. The CDR3 loop is CAWSHRGSPLHF. CDR3 sequence (DNA): TGTGCCTGGAGTCACAGGGGGTCACCCCTCCACTTT.